The clone carrying this T cell receptor (beta chain) has a handful of counts. Its antigen remains unknown. Germline V lookup: CDR1 MGHRA, CDR2 YSYEKL. The CDR3 sequence is 15 residues long. V was pared by 4 bases and J by 4 bases, with 10 bases of the junction left unmatched. These data belong to a study of T cell responses to AZD1222 COVID-19 vaccine. Looking at the study overall: Doses given second, at about 4 or about 12 weeks, were pooled. Study observations and caveats: Nearly half of spike-specific TCRs reportedly target variant regions that are unmutated in the B.1.351 and B.1.1.7 variants.

Some clones are missing from TCRdb's copy, which holds only in-frame ones; the method was immunoSEQ multiplex PCR. The repertoire holds approximately 60,000 clones, over 60% seen once, with over 12% in the top ten. The chain uses TRBV4-1 and TRBJ2-7, with 7 bases that match TRBD2. The sample here was peripheral blood, taken on day 0 of AZD1222 vaccination. This receptor was identified in an adult in good health. The CDR3 region has the DNA TGCGCCAGCAGCCGCGGGGAGGGCTTCTATTACGAGCAGTACTTC. Protein: CASSRGEGFYYEQYF.